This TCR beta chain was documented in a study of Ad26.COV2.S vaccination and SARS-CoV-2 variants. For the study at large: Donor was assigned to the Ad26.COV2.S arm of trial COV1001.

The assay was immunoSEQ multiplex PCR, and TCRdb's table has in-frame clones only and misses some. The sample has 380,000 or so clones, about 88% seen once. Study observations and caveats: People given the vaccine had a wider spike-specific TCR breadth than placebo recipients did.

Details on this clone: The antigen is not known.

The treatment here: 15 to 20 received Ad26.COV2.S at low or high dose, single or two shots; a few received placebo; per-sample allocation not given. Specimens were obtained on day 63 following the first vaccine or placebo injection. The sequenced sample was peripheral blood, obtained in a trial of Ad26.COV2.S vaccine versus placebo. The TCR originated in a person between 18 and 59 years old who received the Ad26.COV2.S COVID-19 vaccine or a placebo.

The CDR3 reads CASGNGGAGYF. As DNA, the CDR3 is TGTGCCAGCGGGAATGGAGGGGCTGGTTATTTT. The chain has TRBV7-9 and TRBJ2-3; D is possibly TRBD2 (6 bases). The CDR3 sequence is 11 residues long. CDR1 is SEHNR, CDR2 FQNEAQ, per germline (reference sequence). V lost 8 bases and J 15 bases, leaving 18 bases between the germline ends.